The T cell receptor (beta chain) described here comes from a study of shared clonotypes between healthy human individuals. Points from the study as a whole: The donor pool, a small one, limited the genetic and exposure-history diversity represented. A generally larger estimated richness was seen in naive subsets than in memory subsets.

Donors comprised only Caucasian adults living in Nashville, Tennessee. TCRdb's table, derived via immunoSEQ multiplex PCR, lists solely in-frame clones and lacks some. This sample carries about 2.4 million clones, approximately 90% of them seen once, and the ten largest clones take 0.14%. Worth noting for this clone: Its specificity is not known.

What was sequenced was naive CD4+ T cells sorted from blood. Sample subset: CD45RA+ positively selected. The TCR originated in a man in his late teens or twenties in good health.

CDR3 residues: CASSNPDRYSPLHF. DNA for the CDR3: TGTGCCAGTAGTAACCCGGACAGGTATTCACCCCTCCACTTT. The chain employs TRBV19 and TRBJ1-6; 7 bases fit TRBD1. The length of the CDR3 is 14 residues. Germline CDR1 LNHDA, CDR2 SQIVND (reference sequence). Trimming removed 4 bases from V and 8 bases from J; junction bases left unmatched: 5.